This T cell receptor beta chain is from a study of T cell responses to AZD1222 COVID-19 vaccine. Whole-study results and caveats: Regions left unmutated in variants are reportedly the target of nearly half of spike-specific TCRs.

Germline V gene lookup returns CDR1 SGHRS and CDR2 YFSETQ. CDR3 length equals 15 residues. V lost 4 bases to trimming and J lost 1 base; unmatched junction nucleotides: 5. Profiled with immunoSEQ multiplex PCR; TCRdb holds only in-frame clones, not every one. The table shows about 120,000 clones, with around 90% occurring only once. On this clone itself: What it binds is unknown.

The receptor was derived from an adult in good health. The V and J genes are TRBV5-1 and TRBJ1-1; 9 bases map to TRBD1. Sequences were derived from peripheral blood, sampled on day 0 of AZD1222 vaccination. CDR3 in amino acids: CASSIQGQGNTEAFF. CDR3 bases: TGCGCCAGCAGCATACAGGGACAGGGGAACACTGAAGCTTTCTTT.